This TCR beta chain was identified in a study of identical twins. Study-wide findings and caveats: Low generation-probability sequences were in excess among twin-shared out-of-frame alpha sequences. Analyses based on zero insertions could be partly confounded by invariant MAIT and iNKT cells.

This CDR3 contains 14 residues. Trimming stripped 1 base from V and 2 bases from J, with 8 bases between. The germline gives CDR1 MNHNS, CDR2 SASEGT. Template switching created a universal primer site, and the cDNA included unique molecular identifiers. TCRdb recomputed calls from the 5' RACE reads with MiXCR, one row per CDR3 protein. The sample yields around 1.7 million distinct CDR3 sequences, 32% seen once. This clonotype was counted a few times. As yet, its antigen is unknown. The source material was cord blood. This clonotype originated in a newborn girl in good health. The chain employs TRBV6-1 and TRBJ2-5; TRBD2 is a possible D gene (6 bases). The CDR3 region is CASSEGREQETQYF. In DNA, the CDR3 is TGTGCCAGCAGTGAAGGACGGGAGCAAGAGACCCAGTACTTC.